What follows describes a single T cell receptor beta chain. Trimming took off 0 bases at V and 4 bases at J, with 10 bases between the two ends. CDR1 and CDR2 from the germline V gene are MNHEY and SVGEGT. This CDR3 has 14 residues. These data belong to a study of T cell responses to AZD1222 COVID-19 vaccine. Using immunoSEQ multiplex PCR, the repertoire was profiled, and TCRdb retains in-frame clones only, with some absent. The sample includes 43,000 or so clones, 80% to 95% of them seen just once. Sample: peripheral blood, taken 28 days after the second AZD1222 dose. This receptor was taken from an adult who received the AZD1222 COVID-19 vaccine. The chain recombines TRBV6-2 or TRBV6-3 with TRBJ2-7; D is unclear. The CDR3 sequence is CASSYSFLGYEQYF. For the CDR3, the DNA is TGTGCCAGCAGTTACTCATTTCTGGGTTACGAGCAGTACTTC.